This T cell receptor beta chain emerged from a study of shared clonotypes between healthy human individuals. Across the study: The donors, a couple of women and a few men, were aged 18 to 49. CD4 naive cells filled three plates per donor, CD4 memory three, CD8 naive two and CD8 memory one.

A remark on this clone: The target antigen is unknown.

The CD4+ fraction was divided into a CD45RA+ naive subset and a CD45RA-negative memory subset. V lost 3 bases and J 3 bases, leaving 12 bases between the germline ends. This CDR3 region has 14 residues. Germline CDR1 GTSNPN, CDR2 SVGIG (reference sequence). Whole-study results and caveats: Incomplete sequencing of sorted subsets was indicated by rarefaction despite large depth.

The method was immunoSEQ multiplex PCR; TCRdb's version includes in-frame clones alone and lacks a portion of them. The sample yields more than 1,200,000 clones, around 98.5% seen once. The TCR sequence derives from a man aged 30 to 45 in good health. The V call is TRBV30, the J call TRBJ1-5; D uncertain. The sequenced sample consisted of naive CD4+ T cells sorted from blood. The subset was: CD45RA+ positively selected. The CDR3 DNA reads TGTGCCTGGAGCGACACGCAAGTCAATCAGCCCCAGCATTTT. It specifies CAWSDTQVNQPQHF.